The 12 T cell receptor beta chains below all came from one sample that was sequenced in a study of T-cell reconstitution after alpha-beta-depleted transplantation in children. Unique molecular identifiers were used to barcode this TCRbeta library. TCRdb redid the calling of the PCR reads with MiXCR, one entry per CDR3 protein. The repertoire holds a few hundred thousand distinct CDR3 sequences, more than 20% seen once, with about 35% in the top ten. The sample was PBMCs, taken before TCRalphabeta/CD19-depleted stem cell transplant. The receptor source for this set is a boy under two years old with Wiskott-Aldrich syndrome, due to receive a stem cell transplant.

Only a few counts were recorded for this clonotype. The V and J genes are TRBV5-1 and TRBJ2-3, with D hard to call. Trimming took off 0 bases at V and 0 bases at J, with 11 bases between the two ends. Germline assignment: CDR1 SGHRS and CDR2 YFSETQ. The CDR3 extends over 16 amino acids. In nucleotides, the CDR3 is TGCGCCAGCAGCTTGGGTCCGGCAACAAGCACAGATACGCAGTATTTT. The encoded protein is CASSLGPATSTDTQYF. The whole variable domain, remainder taken from reference TRBV5-1 and TRBJ2-3, is KAGVTQTPRYLIKTRGQQVTLSCSPISGHRSVSWYQQTPGQGLQFLFEYFSETQRNKGNFPGRFSGRQFSNSRSEMNVSTLELGDSALYLCASSLGPATSTDTQYFGPGTRLTVL.

The CDR3 region is CASSWTASRETQYF. The CDR3 DNA reads as TGCGCCAGCAGCTGGACGGCGTCGCGAGAGACCCAGTACTTC. V and J are TRBV5-1 and TRBJ2-5; no clear D gene. V lost 3 bases, J lost 4 bases, and 13 bases lay in between. CDR1 is SGHRS, CDR2 YFSETQ, per germline. This CDR3 is built from 14 residues.

With regard to this clonotype: One end of the junction is discordant with germline, which a read error may explain. The chain links TRBV20-1 to TRBJ1-4, with D unresolved. Germline assignment: CDR1 DFQATT and CDR2 SNEGSKA (reference sequence). The CDR3 is 13 residues long. In nucleotides, the CDR3 is TGCATTGCTAATGAGGGAGCTTATGAAAAACTGTTTTTT. Translated: CIANEGAYEKLFF.

The chain recombines TRBV20-1 with TRBJ1-2; D is ambiguous. This CDR3 contains 13 residues. The germline gives CDR1 DFQATT, CDR2 SNEGSKA (reference sequence). Trimming stripped 6 bases from V and 3 bases from J, with 14 bases between. The DNA for the CDR3 is TGCAGTGCACTCGGACCTGGCGACTATGGCTACACCTTC. Translation gives CSALGPGDYGYTF.

This chain uses TRBV6-1 with TRBJ1-3; the D gene is possibly TRBD1 (5 bases). The CDR3 contains 14 residues. Germline V gives CDR1 MNHNS, CDR2 SASEGT. The V end was cut by 7 bases, the J end by 0 bases, with 10 bases between. CDR3 sequence reads: CASIVGGSGNTIYF. The CDR3 nucleotides read TGTGCCAGCATAGTGGGGGGCTCTGGAAACACCATATATTTT.

The chain employs TRBV4-1 and TRBJ2-7; a weak D match, TRBD1 (5 bases). Germline V gene sequence: CDR1 MGHRA, CDR2 YSYEKL. The CDR3 is 15 residues long. V lost 0 bases and J 0 bases, leaving 9 bases between the germline ends. In nucleotides, the CDR3 is TGCGCCAGCAGCCAAGAAGCAGGGTTCTCCTACGAGCAGTACTTC. Residues: CASSQEAGFSYEQYF.

The chain joins TRBV20-1 to TRBJ2-5; 9 nucleotides line up with TRBD2. V lost 6 bases to trimming and J lost 2 bases; unmatched junction nucleotides: 13. The CDR3 has 16 amino acids. The germline V gene encodes CDR1 DFQATT and CDR2 SNEGSKA (reference sequence). CDR3 amino acids: CSAPGVSGRGQETQYF. The CDR3 DNA reads TGCAGTGCGCCGGGGGTTAGCGGGAGAGGTCAAGAGACCCAGTACTTC.

The chain carries TRBV10-3 and TRBJ2-1, with 14 nucleotides matching TRBD2. V shed 2 bases, J shed 7 bases, and the junction held 7 bases outside the gene matches. The germline CDR1 and CDR2 sequences are ENHRY and SYGVKD. The CDR3 covers 17 residues. This CDR3 reads CAISEVTGTSGGNEQFF. CDR3 sequence (DNA): TGTGCCATCAGTGAGGTAACCGGGACTAGCGGGGGAAATGAGCAGTTCTTC.

The chain uses TRBV4-2 and TRBJ2-1; 11 nucleotides line up with TRBD2. Germline V gene data show CDR1 as LGHNA and CDR2 as YNFKEQ. V trimming: 0 bases; J trimming: 8 bases; junction bases outside the gene matches: 6. The CDR3 is 16 residues long. The CDR3 spells CASSQDRLAGSYEQFF. Here the CDR3 DNA reads TGTGCCAGCAGCCAAGATAGACTAGCGGGATCCTATGAGCAGTTCTTC.

This clonotype was picked up a small number of times. This sequence joins TRBV5-1 and TRBJ2-7; maybe TRBD1 (6 bases). The V end was cut by 5 bases, the J end by 3 bases, with 15 bases between. The CDR3 has 14 amino acids. Germline V gene lookup returns CDR1 SGHRS and CDR2 YFSETQ. CDR3 protein: CASSSTGHNYEQYF. CDR3 DNA: TGCGCCAGCAGTAGCACGGGACACAACTACGAGCAGTACTTC. The full variable domain, rest sourced from reference TRBV5-1 and TRBJ2-7, is KAGVTQTPRYLIKTRGQQVTLSCSPISGHRSVSWYQQTPGQGLQFLFEYFSETQRNKGNFPGRFSGRQFSNSRSEMNVSTLELGDSALYLCASSSTGHNYEQYFGPGTRLTVT.

This clonotype was detected only a few times. The V call is TRBV2, the J call TRBJ2-1, with TRBD2 matching 9 bases. The CDR3 loop spans 12 amino acids. J was trimmed by 8 bases and V by 6 bases; bases with no gene match: 2. Germline V gene sequence: CDR1 SNHLY, CDR2 FYNNEI. Written as DNA, the CDR3 is TGTGCCAGCAGGGGACTAGCTGATGAGCAGTTCTTC. Translation gives CASRGLADEQFF.

This clonotype was seen a handful of times. V and J are TRBV9 and TRBJ2-7, with D perhaps matching TRBD1 or TRBD2 (5 bases each). Trimming removed 0 bases at V and 3 bases at J, with 13 bases between. Germline loops: CDR1 SGDLS, CDR2 YYNGEE. The CDR3 covers 15 residues. CDR3 protein: CASSVASGPLYEQYF. Written as DNA, the CDR3 is TGTGCCAGCAGCGTAGCGTCGGGGCCGCTCTACGAGCAGTACTTC.